The present T cell receptor (beta chain) was sequenced within a study of shared clonotypes between healthy human individuals. CDR3 length: 16 residues. V was shortened by 3 bases and J by 1 base, with 16 bases between the two germline ends. Germline CDR1 and CDR2: KGHSH and LQKENI. Those who donated were healthy HIV-negative adults, with no recent acute infections or vaccinations reported. Some clones are missing from TCRdb's copy, which holds only in-frame ones; the method was immunoSEQ multiplex PCR. The table has about 1.5 million clones, approximately 98% seen once. The sequencing input was naive CD4+ T cells sorted from blood. As to subset: CD45RA+ positively selected. This chain links TRBV18 with TRBJ2-7; D is possibly TRBD2 (7 bases). The TCR sequence derives from a man aged 30 to 39 in good health. CDR3 loop: CASSPLVGGLSYEQYF. In nucleotides, the CDR3 is TGTGCCAGCTCACCCCTTGTCGGGGGGCTATCCTACGAGCAGTACTTC.